This T cell receptor (beta chain) originates from a study of OX40 agonist ivuxolimab in advanced cancers. Autoimmune disease history or systemic immunosuppression was exclusionary. TCRdb's copy holds only in-frame clones and misses some; the assay was immunoSEQ multiplex PCR. The sample carries over 55,000 clones, 80% recorded once. The CDR3 length is 13 residues. Deletions cut 3 bases from V and 6 bases from J, with 9 bases between. Germline loops: CDR1 MNHEY, CDR2 SMNVEV (reference sequence). The rearrangement uses TRBV27 and TRBJ1-5, with D hard to call. Specimen: CD4+ or CD8+ T cells sorted from blood, collected in a trial of the OX40 agonist ivuxolimab. The receptor's source is an adult with an advanced solid tumor such as melanoma, head and neck, liver or kidney cancer. The DNA for the CDR3 is TGTGCCAGCAGTTTGGGGTCTGTTCAGCCCCAGCATTTT. This sequence encodes CASSLGSVQPQHF.